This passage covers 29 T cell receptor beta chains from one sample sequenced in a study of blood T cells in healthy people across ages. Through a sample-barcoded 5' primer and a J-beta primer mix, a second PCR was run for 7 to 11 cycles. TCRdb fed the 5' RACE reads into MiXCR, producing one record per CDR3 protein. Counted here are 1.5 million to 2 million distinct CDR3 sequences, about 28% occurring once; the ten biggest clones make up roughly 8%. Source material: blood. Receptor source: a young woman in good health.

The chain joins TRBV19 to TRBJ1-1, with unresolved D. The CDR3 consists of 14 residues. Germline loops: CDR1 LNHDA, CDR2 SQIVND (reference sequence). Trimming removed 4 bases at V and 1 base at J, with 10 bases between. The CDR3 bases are TGTGCCAGTAGTAGTCGGTCGGAGAACACTGAAGCTTTCTTT. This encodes CASSSRSENTEAFF.

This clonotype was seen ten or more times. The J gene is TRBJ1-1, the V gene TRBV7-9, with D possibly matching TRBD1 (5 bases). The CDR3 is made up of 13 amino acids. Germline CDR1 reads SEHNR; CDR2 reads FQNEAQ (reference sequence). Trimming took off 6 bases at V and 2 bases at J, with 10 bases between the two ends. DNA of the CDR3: TGTGCCAGCAGTCAGGGATTTAACACTGAAGCTTTCTTT. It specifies CASSQGFNTEAFF.

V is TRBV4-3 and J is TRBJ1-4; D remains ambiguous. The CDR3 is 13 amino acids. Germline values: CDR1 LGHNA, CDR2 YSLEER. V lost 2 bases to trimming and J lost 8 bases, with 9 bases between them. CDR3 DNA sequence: TGCGCCAGCAGCCAATATTCCAGGGAAAAACTGTTTTTT. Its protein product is CASSQYSREKLFF.

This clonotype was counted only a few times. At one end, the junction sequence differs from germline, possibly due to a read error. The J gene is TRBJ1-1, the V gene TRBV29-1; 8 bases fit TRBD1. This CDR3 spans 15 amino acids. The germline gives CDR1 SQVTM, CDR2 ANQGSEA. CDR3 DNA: TGCAACGTTAGGACAGGGAATAGTGTGAACACTGAAGCTTTCTTT. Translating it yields CNVRTGNSVNTEAFF.

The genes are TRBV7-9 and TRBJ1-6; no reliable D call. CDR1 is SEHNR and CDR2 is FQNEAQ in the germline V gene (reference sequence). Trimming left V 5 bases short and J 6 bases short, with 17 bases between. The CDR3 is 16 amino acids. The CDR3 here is CASSRTDRVSNSPLHF. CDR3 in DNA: TGTGCCAGCAGCCGAACTGACCGGGTCTCTAATTCACCCCTCCACTTT. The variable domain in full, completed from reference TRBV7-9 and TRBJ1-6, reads DTGVSQNPRHKITKRGQNVTFRCDPISEHNRLYWYRQTLGQGPEFLTYFQNEAQLEKSRLLSDRFSAERPKGSFSTLEIQRTEQGDSAMYLCASSRTDRVSNSPLHFGNGTRLTVT.

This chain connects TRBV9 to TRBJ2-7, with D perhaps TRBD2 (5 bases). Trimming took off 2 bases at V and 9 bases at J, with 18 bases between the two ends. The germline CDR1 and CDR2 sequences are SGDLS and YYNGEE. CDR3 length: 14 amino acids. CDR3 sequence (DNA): TGTGCCAGCAGCGTTGACGACACCGTTCGGGGGCAGTACTTC. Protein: CASSVDDTVRGQYF.

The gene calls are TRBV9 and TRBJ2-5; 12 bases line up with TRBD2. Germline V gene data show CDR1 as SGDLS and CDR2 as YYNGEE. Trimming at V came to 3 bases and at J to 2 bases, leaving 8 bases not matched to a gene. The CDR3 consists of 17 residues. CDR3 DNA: TGTGCCAGCAGCGATCCCGGGACTAGCGGGCTACAAGAGACCCAGTACTTC. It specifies CASSDPGTSGLQETQYF.

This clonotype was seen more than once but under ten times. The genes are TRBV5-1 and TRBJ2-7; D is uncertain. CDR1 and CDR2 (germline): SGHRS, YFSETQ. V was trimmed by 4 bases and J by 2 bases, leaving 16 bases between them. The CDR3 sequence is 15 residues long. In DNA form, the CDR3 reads TGCGCCAGCAGCCCAAGGACGGGCAACACCTACGAGCAGTACTTC. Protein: CASSPRTGNTYEQYF.

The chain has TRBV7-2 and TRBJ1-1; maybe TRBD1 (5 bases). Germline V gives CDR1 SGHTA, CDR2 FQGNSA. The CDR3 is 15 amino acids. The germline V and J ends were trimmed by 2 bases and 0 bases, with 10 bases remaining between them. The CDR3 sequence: CASSLRGQLNTEAFF. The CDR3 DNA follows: TGTGCCAGCAGCTTAAGGGGTCAGTTGAACACTGAAGCTTTCTTT. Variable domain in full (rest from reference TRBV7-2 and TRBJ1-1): GAGVSQSPSNKVTEKGKDVELRCDPISGHTALYWYRQSLGQGLEFLIYFQGNSAPDKSGLPSDRFSAERTGGSVSTLTIQRTQQEDSAVYLCASSLRGQLNTEAFFGQGTRLTVV.

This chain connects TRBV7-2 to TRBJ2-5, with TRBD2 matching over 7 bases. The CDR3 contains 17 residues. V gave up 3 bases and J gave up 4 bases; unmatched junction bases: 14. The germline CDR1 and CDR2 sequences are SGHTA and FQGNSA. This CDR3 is CASSLHGGSGGGETQYF. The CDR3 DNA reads TGTGCCAGCAGCTTGCATGGTGGATCGGGAGGAGGAGAGACCCAGTACTTC.

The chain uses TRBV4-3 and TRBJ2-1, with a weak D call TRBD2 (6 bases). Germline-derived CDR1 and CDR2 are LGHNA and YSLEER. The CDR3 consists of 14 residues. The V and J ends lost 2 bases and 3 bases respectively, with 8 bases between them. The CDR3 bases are TGCGCCAGCAGCCAAAGGCGGGGCTACAATGAGCAGTTCTTC. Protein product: CASSQRRGYNEQFF.

The CDR3, as DNA: TGTGCCAGCAGTGATCAGGTTTCAGATACGCAGTATTTT. Its translation: CASSDQVSDTQYF. The V and J genes are TRBV2 and TRBJ2-3, with D unresolved. Germline CDR1 and CDR2: SNHLY and FYNNEI. The CDR3 has 13 residues. Trimming took off 3 bases at V and 4 bases at J, with 8 bases between the two ends.

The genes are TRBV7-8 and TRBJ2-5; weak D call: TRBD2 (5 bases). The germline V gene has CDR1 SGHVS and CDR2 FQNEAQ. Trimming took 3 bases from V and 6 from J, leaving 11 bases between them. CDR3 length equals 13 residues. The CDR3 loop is CASSFGVKKTQYF. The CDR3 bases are TGTGCCAGCAGCTTCGGGGTCAAAAAGACCCAGTACTTC.

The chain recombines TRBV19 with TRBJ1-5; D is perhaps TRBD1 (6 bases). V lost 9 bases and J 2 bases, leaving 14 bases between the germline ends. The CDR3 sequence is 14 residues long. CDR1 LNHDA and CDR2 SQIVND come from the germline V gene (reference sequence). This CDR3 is CARGNGQRNQPQHF. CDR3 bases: TGTGCCAGAGGGAACGGACAGCGCAATCAGCCCCAGCATTTT.

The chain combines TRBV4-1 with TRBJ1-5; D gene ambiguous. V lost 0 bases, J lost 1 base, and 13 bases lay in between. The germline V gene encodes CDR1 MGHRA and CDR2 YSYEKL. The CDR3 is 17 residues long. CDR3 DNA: TGCGCCAGCAGCCAAGATTTGTGGATTACGAGCAATCAGCCCCAGCATTTT. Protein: CASSQDLWITSNQPQHF.

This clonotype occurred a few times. The CDR3 DNA sequence: TGTGCCAGCAGCATCGACAGGAAGAGGAAAGCTTTCTTT. Translating gives CASSIDRKRKAFF. The chain recombines TRBV7-9 with TRBJ1-1; a weak D match, TRBD1 (6 bases). Germline CDR1 is SEHNR and CDR2 is FQNEAQ (reference sequence). CDR3 length equals 13 residues. V lost 5 bases, J lost 9 bases, and 16 bases lay in between.

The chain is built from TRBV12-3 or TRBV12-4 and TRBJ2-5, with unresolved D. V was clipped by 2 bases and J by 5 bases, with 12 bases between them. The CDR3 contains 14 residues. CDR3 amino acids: CASSLQPPAETQYF. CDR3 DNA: TGTGCCAGCAGTTTACAGCCACCAGCGGAGACCCAGTACTTC.

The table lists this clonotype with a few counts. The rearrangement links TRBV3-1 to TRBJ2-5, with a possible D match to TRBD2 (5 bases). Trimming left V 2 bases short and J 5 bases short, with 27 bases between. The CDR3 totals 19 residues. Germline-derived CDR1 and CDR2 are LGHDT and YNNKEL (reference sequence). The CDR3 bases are TGTGCCAGCAGCCAACCGGGAAGTCGGGGAAGCTACGGCGGGGAGACCCAGTACTTC. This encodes CASSQPGSRGSYGGETQYF.

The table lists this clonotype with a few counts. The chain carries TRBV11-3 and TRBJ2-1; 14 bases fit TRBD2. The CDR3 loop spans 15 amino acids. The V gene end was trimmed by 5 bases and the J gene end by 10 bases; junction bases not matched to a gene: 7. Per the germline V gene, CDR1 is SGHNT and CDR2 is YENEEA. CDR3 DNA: TGTGCCAGCAGCACGGGACTAGCGGGAGAGAGCGAGCAGTTCTTC. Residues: CASSTGLAGESEQFF.

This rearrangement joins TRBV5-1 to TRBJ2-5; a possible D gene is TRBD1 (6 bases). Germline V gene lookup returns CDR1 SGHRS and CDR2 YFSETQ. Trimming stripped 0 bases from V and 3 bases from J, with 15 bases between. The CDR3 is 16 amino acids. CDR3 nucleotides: TGCGCCAGCAGCTTGGTTGCAGGGGCGACAGAAGAGACCCAGTACTTC. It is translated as CASSLVAGATEETQYF.

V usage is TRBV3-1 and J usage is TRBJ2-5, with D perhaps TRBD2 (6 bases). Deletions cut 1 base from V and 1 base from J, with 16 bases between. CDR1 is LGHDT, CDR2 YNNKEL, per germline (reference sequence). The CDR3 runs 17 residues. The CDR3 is CASSQGWSGGSQETQYF. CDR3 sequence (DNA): TGTGCCAGCAGCCAAGGTTGGTCCGGGGGAAGCCAAGAGACCCAGTACTTC.

CDR3 DNA sequence: TGTGCCATCAGTGATGCGGGACAGGGTGCTGGAGATACGCAGTATTTT. It yields the protein CAISDAGQGAGDTQYF. The genes are TRBV10-3 and TRBJ2-3; 9 nucleotides agree with TRBD1. Germline V gene data show CDR1 as ENHRY and CDR2 as SYGVKD. J lost 5 bases, V lost 3 bases, and 9 bases had no gene match. The CDR3 consists of 16 residues.

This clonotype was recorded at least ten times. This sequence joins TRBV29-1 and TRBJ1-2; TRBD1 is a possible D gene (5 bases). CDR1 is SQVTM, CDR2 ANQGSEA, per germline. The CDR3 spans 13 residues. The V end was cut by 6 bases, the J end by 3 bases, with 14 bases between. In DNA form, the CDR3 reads TGCAGCGTCTCCGGGACGGGAGACTATGGCTACACCTTC. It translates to CSVSGTGDYGYTF.

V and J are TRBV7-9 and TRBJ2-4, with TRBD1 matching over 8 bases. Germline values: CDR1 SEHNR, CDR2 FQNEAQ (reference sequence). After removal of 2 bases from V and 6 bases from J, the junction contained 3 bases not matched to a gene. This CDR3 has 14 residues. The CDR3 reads CASSLQGARNIQYF. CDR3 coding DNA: TGTGCCAGCAGCTTACAGGGGGCGAGAAACATTCAGTACTTC.

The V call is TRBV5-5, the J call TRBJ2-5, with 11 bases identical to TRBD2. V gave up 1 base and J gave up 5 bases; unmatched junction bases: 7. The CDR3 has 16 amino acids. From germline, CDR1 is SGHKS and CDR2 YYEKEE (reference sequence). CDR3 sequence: CASSLTSGRMGETQYF. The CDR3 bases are TGTGCCAGCAGCTTGACTAGCGGGAGAATGGGGGAGACCCAGTACTTC.

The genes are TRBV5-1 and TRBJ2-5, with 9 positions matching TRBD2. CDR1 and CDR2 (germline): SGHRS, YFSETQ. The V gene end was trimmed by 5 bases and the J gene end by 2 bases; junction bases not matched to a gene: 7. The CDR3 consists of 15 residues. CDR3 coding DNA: TGCGCCAGCAGTGGTGGGACTAGCTGGCAAGAGACCCAGTACTTC. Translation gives CASSGGTSWQETQYF. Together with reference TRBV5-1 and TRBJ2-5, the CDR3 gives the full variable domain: KAGVTQTPRYLIKTRGQQVTLSCSPISGHRSVSWYQQTPGQGLQFLFEYFSETQRNKGNFPGRFSGRQFSNSRSEMNVSTLELGDSALYLCASSGGTSWQETQYFGPGTRLLVL.

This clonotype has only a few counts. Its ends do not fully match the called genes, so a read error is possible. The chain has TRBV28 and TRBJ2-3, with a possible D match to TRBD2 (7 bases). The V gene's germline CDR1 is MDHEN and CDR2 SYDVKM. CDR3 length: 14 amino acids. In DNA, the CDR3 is TGTGTCAGCAGTCGTGCGGGGGCCACAGATACGCAGTATTTT. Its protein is CVSSRAGATDTQYF.

This CDR3 is CATSAGGGTETQYF. The DNA for the CDR3 is TGTGCCACCAGTGCCGGCGGGGGGACTGAGACCCAGTACTTC. This chain connects TRBV24-1 to TRBJ2-5, with TRBD2 matching 8 bases. With V trimmed by 5 bases and J by 5 bases, 6 bases remained unmatched. The CDR3 extends over 14 amino acids. Per germline, CDR1 KGHDR and CDR2 SFDVKD.

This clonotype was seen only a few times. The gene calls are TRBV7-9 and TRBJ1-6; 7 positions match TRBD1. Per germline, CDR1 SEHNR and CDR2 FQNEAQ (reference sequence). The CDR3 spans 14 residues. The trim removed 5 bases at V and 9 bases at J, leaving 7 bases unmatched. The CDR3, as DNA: TGTGCCAGCAGCCCCTCCGGGACAGCTTCACCCCTCCACTTT. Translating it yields CASSPSGTASPLHF.